The present T cell receptor beta chain was sequenced within a study of blood T cell repertoires in COVID-19. Study background: Sample material is recorded as cDNA or gDNA derived from T cells, B-cell-depleted T cells, or PBMCs.

The CDR3 spans 13 residues. In germline, CDR1 is MRHNA, CDR2 SNTAGT. Trimming cost V 7 bases and J 9 bases; bases outside gene matches: 8. In the source study's methods: Reference gene primer amplification in the assay estimated nucleated cell counts. The data were produced by immunoSEQ multiplex PCR, yet TCRdb's version contains in-frame clones alone and is incomplete. The DNA gave D and trimming, while V, J and clone size come from that table. The table lists 70,000 to 90,000 clones, about 85% of them singletons, with 24% in the top ten. This clone was recorded a few times. The source of this sequence is a human donor in a cohort sampled during active COVID-19. The specimen was peripheral blood. This chain connects TRBV6-4 to TRBJ2-1; 8 bases map to TRBD2. The CDR3 region has the DNA TGTGCCAGCACCTCAAACGGGGGGGTTGAGCAGTTCTTC. It encodes CASTSNGGVEQFF.